This entry lists 15 T cell receptor beta chains sequenced from one sample in a study of beta chain features in type 1 diabetes. Expressed TCRB transcripts got sequenced, as all isolated RNA was reverse transcribed. Measured with immunoSEQ multiplex PCR; TCRdb has only the in-frame clones, and not every one. This table holds fewer than 900,000 clones, 15% to 20% found once. The specimen was naive CD4+ T cells from blood. Receptors were obtained from a young woman in good health.

This clone was counted only a few times. Other DNA sequences in the same sample also yield this CDR3. V gene TRBV28 combines with J gene TRBJ2-5; a weak D match, TRBD1 (6 bases). Between the trimmed V and J ends, which lost 4 bases and 0 bases, there was a span of 9 bases. Germline V gives CDR1 MDHEN, CDR2 SYDVKM. The CDR3 loop spans 14 amino acids. CDR3 in amino acids: CASSSGQNQETQYF. CDR3 DNA sequence: TGTGCCAGCAGTTCCGGACAGAACCAAGAGACCCAGTACTTC. The variable domain in full, completed from reference TRBV28 and TRBJ2-5, reads DVKVTQSSRYLVKRTGEKVFLECVQDMDHENMFWYRQDPGLGLRLIYFSYDVKMKEKGDIPEGYSVSREKKERFSLILESASTNQTSMYLCASSSGQNQETQYFGPGTRLLVL.

The genes are TRBV7-9 and TRBJ2-1; 10 nucleotides agree with TRBD2. This CDR3 contains 17 residues. V gave up 1 base and J gave up 5 bases; unmatched junction bases: 8. Germline V lookup: CDR1 SEHNR, CDR2 FQNEAQ (reference sequence). The CDR3 nucleotides read TGTGCCAGCAGCTTAGACACCATAGCGGGAGGTCACAATGAGCAGTTCTTC. It encodes CASSLDTIAGGHNEQFF.

The chain combines TRBV18 with TRBJ2-5; D might be TRBD2 (5 bases). V was trimmed by 3 bases and J by 4 bases, leaving 27 bases between them. The length of the CDR3 is 19 residues. The germline gives CDR1 KGHSH, CDR2 LQKENI. CDR3 in DNA: TGTGCCAGCTCACCTGCCGGAGTCTTGGGAGTAGTAGGTCGAGAGACCCAGTACTTC. It yields the protein CASSPAGVLGVVGRETQYF.

This clone was observed a few times. The chain combines TRBV28 with TRBJ2-7, with D possibly being TRBD1 (6 bases). The germline CDR1 and CDR2 sequences are MDHEN and SYDVKM. The CDR3 sequence is 15 residues long. Trimming removed 3 bases from V and 5 bases from J, with 17 bases in between. The CDR3 loop reads CASSFRTGYKNEQYF. The CDR3 region has the DNA TGTGCCAGCAGTTTTAGAACAGGGTACAAAAACGAGCAGTACTTC.

This clone has just a few counts. The chain uses TRBV9 and TRBJ2-1; possible D gene TRBD1, 9 bases. Germline V gene data show CDR1 as SGDLS and CDR2 as YYNGEE. V was pared by 0 bases and J by 8 bases, with 27 bases between. The length of the CDR3 is 19 residues. In nucleotides, the CDR3 is TGTGCCAGCAGCGTAGACAGGGGGCGCGCGACGGGAGGGCCCTATGAGCAGTTCTTC. It specifies CASSVDRGRATGGPYEQFF.

This chain connects TRBV6-5 to TRBJ2-3; D is undetermined. The germline gives CDR1 MNHEY, CDR2 SVGAGI. The CDR3 is 13 amino acids. Trimming pared 6 bases from V and 2 bases from J, leaving 9 bases between. CDR3 sequence (DNA): TGTGCCAGCAGCCCCATTTCCACAGATACGCAGTATTTT. This encodes CASSPISTDTQYF.

This clone was seen only a few times. V usage is TRBV7-2 and J usage is TRBJ2-3; 8 nucleotides line up with TRBD2. The V segment lost 4 bases and the J segment 6 bases; nucleotides outside the gene matches: 6. The germline V gene has CDR1 SGHTA and CDR2 FQGNSA. The CDR3 has 14 residues. The CDR3 loop is CASSSRTSYDTQYF. CDR3 bases: TGTGCCAGCAGCTCCAGGACTAGCTATGATACGCAGTATTTT.

This clone has just one count. This chain links TRBV11-2 with TRBJ2-1; perhaps TRBD2 as D (5 bases). With 3 bases removed from V and 0 bases from J, the gap between germline ends came to 9 bases. The germline V gene has CDR1 SGHAT and CDR2 FQNNGV. The CDR3 consists of 15 residues. The CDR3: CASSFGVSSYNEQFF. The CDR3 DNA reads TGTGCCAGCAGCTTCGGGGTTAGCTCCTACAATGAGCAGTTCTTC.

The V gene is TRBV7-6, the J gene TRBJ2-1; TRBD1 agrees at 7 bases. CDR3 length: 11 residues. From germline, CDR1 is SGHVS and CDR2 FNYEAQ. The junction had 9 bases not matched to a gene; V was cut back by 10 bases and J by 12 bases. CDR3 nucleotides: TGTGCCACCCCCAGAGGGGGCATGCAGTTCTTC. Its protein product is CATPRGGMQFF. The complete variable domain, with remaining parts taken from reference TRBV7-6 and TRBJ2-1, reads GAGVSQSPRYKVTKRGQDVALRCDPISGHVSLYWYRQALGQGPEFLTYFNYEAQQDKSGLPNDRFSAERPEGSISTLTIQRTEQRDSAMYRCATPRGGMQFFGPGTRLTVL.

This clone was observed a handful of times. The chain links TRBV7-2 to TRBJ2-5; 7 positions agree with TRBD1. The CDR3 sequence is 14 residues long. The trim removed 5 bases at V and 4 bases at J, leaving 7 bases unmatched. Germline CDR1 SGHTA, CDR2 FQGNSA. The CDR3 protein is CASSTKTGLETQYF. The CDR3 bases are TGTGCCAGCAGCACAAAGACAGGGTTAGAGACCCAGTACTTC.

This clone was picked up many times. V gene TRBV7-2 combines with J gene TRBJ2-2; no clear D gene. V was trimmed by 2 bases and J by 9 bases, leaving 7 bases between them. From germline, CDR1 is SGHTA and CDR2 FQGNSA. This CDR3 region has 12 residues. In nucleotides, the CDR3 is TGTGCCAGCAGCTTACCGAGCAGGGAGCTGTTTTTT. Protein: CASSLPSRELFF.

This chain joins TRBV7-2 and TRBJ2-7; 7 nucleotides align to TRBD2. The CDR3 contains 16 residues. V lost 5 bases to trimming and J lost 0 bases; unmatched junction nucleotides: 10. CDR1 and CDR2 from the germline V gene are SGHTA and FQGNSA. The CDR3 region is CASSISGSGISYEQYF. In nucleotides, the CDR3 is TGTGCCAGCAGCATTTCGGGCAGCGGGATCTCCTACGAGCAGTACTTC. Full variable domain (outside the CDR3, taken from reference TRBV7-2 and TRBJ2-7): GAGVSQSPSNKVTEKGKDVELRCDPISGHTALYWYRQSLGQGLEFLIYFQGNSAPDKSGLPSDRFSAERTGGSVSTLTIQRTQQEDSAVYLCASSISGSGISYEQYFGPGTRLTVT.

A few counts support this clone. The J gene is TRBJ1-1, the V gene TRBV10-3; perhaps TRBD1 as D (5 bases). The ends were cut back, 8 bases at V and 0 bases at J, with 16 bases in the middle. Germline V CDR1 and CDR2: ENHRY, SYGVKD. The CDR3 contains 15 residues. This CDR3 is CAIQMEAGMNTEAFF. DNA of the CDR3: TGTGCCATCCAGATGGAGGCAGGGATGAACACTGAAGCTTTCTTT.

The table lists this clone with a few counts. The chain couples TRBV27 to TRBJ1-5, with 7 bases lining up with TRBD1. Germline CDR1 is MNHEY and CDR2 is SMNVEV (reference sequence). V lost 5 bases to trimming and J lost 2 bases; unmatched junction nucleotides: 6. The CDR3 length is 15 residues. In DNA form, the CDR3 reads TGTGCCAGCAGTCCAACAGGGGTAGGCAATCAGCCCCAGCATTTT. Protein sequence: CASSPTGVGNQPQHF.

V is TRBV9 and J is TRBJ2-7, with 9 positions matching TRBD2. Germline V lookup: CDR1 SGDLS, CDR2 YYNGEE. After removal of 7 bases from V and 5 bases from J, the junction contained 16 bases not matched to a gene. The CDR3 sequence is 16 residues long. The CDR3 protein is CASDPVTSGFAHEQYF. The CDR3 nucleotides are TGTGCCAGCGATCCAGTCACTAGCGGGTTCGCTCACGAGCAGTACTTC.